This T cell receptor beta chain was sequenced during a study of blood T cell repertoires in COVID-19. The overall study: From the United States, Italy and Spain came samples of acute and convalescent COVID-19. PBMCs, B-cell-depleted T cells, or T cells provided the cDNA or gDNA that made up the material.

Followed longitudinally, the Seattle patients had been enrolled during active infection. Sequencing was performed with immunoSEQ multiplex PCR; in TCRdb, only in-frame clones are kept and a portion is missing. The sample has just over 150,000 clones, about 90% seen once; the top ten hold more than 4.5%. The ends lost 7 bases at V and 0 bases at J; junction bases unmatched: 5. Per germline, CDR1 MDHEN and CDR2 SYDVKM. This CDR3 is built from 14 residues. This clonotype was sampled from a man aged 25 to 45 with COVID-19, enrolled during active disease. The sequenced material came from peripheral blood. The chain recombines TRBV28 with TRBJ1-1; 7 bases are shared with TRBD1. The CDR3 sequence is CASTPGGMNTEAFF. The CDR3 bases are TGTGCCAGCACCCCAGGGGGGATGAACACTGAAGCTTTCTTT.